A selection of T cell receptor beta chains follows, all from one sample in a study of radiotherapy plus CTLA-4 blockade in lung cancer. TCRdb keeps only in-frame clones here, not all; method: immunoSEQ multiplex PCR. The table lists about 38,000 clones, about 86% of them singletons. The specimen comprised peripheral blood, sampled from a patient treated with radiotherapy plus ipilimumab. These receptor sequences come from a human donor with non-small cell lung cancer whose response to radiotherapy plus ipilimumab could not be evaluated. The CDR3 runs from the conserved cysteine through the conserved F or W. The order of the fields is J gene, V gene, CDR3 protein.

TRBJ2-2	TRBV6-6	CASTGQETGELFF
TRBJ1-6	TRBV2	CASSDANLRGVGSPLHF
TRBJ2-1	TRBV2	CASSGGQRYNEQFF
TRBJ2-7	TRBV28	CASSRTGGFYEQYF
TRBJ2-3	TRBV4-1	CASSQSRGLVYADTQYF
TRBJ2-7	TRBV28	CASIRSGGYEQYF
TRBJ1-2	TRBV6-4	CASRGWAGRGPRSGYTF
TRBJ1-6	TRBV19	CATRAPGQGYNSPLHF
TRBJ2-5	TRBV7-6	CASSSVASGYETQYF
TRBJ2-2	TRBV7-8	CASRGGSGGELFF